A single sample gave rise to the 5 T cell receptor beta chains below, sequenced in a study of cytomegalovirus exposure and HLA in healthy donors. The PCR was carried out with 60 Vbeta primers and 13 Jbeta primers. Method: immunoSEQ multiplex PCR; TCRdb's copy keeps in-frame clones and lacks some. The sample has tens of thousands of clones, about 67% seen once; the top ten hold about 2.1%. Sequencing was done on a sample of PBMCs. The receptors originated from a man between 25 and 39 years old in good health and CMV-seronegative.

V gene TRBV5-1 combines with J gene TRBJ1-2, with D possibly TRBD1 on 6 matching bases. In germline, CDR1 is SGHRS, CDR2 YFSETQ. The CDR3 contains 19 residues. V was shortened by 0 bases and J by 3 bases, with 24 bases between the two germline ends. The DNA of the CDR3 is TGCGCCAGCAGCTTGGTGGCATCCGGGACAAGCCTTTTTGACTATGGCTACACCTTC. Its protein product is CASSLVASGTSLFDYGYTF.

This clone has more than one count but fewer than ten. This chain links TRBV5-1 with TRBJ2-5; 10 nucleotides agree with TRBD1. CDR1 SGHRS and CDR2 YFSETQ come from the germline V gene. Unmatched junction bases numbered 3, after V lost 3 bases and J lost 4 bases. CDR3 length: 14 amino acids. The CDR3 here is CASSWGQGTETQYF. CDR3 in DNA: TGCGCCAGCAGCTGGGGACAGGGGACAGAGACCCAGTACTTC.

The DNA of the CDR3 is TGCGCCAGCAGCCCGGACAACTCCAGGGAGACCCAGTACTTC. This translates into CASSPDNSRETQYF. The rearrangement joins TRBV5-1 to TRBJ2-5; a possible D gene is TRBD1 (5 bases). Looked up from germline, CDR1 is SGHRS and CDR2 is YFSETQ. V was cut by 4 bases and J by 5 bases, with 15 bases left in between. CDR3 length equals 14 residues. The full variable domain, its missing parts supplied by reference TRBV5-1 and TRBJ2-5, is KAGVTQTPRYLIKTRGQQVTLSCSPISGHRSVSWYQQTPGQGLQFLFEYFSETQRNKGNFPGRFSGRQFSNSRSEMNVSTLELGDSALYLCASSPDNSRETQYFGPGTRLLVL.

V gene TRBV28 combines with J gene TRBJ1-1, with D unclear. The CDR3 sequence is 13 residues long. V was pared by 7 bases and J by 5 bases, with 14 bases between. CDR1 is MDHEN, CDR2 SYDVKM, per germline. The CDR3 region has the DNA TGTGCCAGCATCCGAGGGAGTTTGACTGAAGCTTTCTTT. Translated, it gives CASIRGSLTEAFF.

The chain combines TRBV5-1 with TRBJ2-1; D possibly corresponds to TRBD2 (6 bases). The germline gives CDR1 SGHRS, CDR2 YFSETQ. V was shortened by 4 bases and J by 7 bases, with 24 bases between the two germline ends. This CDR3 spans 17 amino acids. The CDR3 bases are TGCGCCAGCAGCCCCGGACAAACTAGCACAACGAGAAATGAGCAGTTCTTC. Amino acids: CASSPGQTSTTRNEQFF.